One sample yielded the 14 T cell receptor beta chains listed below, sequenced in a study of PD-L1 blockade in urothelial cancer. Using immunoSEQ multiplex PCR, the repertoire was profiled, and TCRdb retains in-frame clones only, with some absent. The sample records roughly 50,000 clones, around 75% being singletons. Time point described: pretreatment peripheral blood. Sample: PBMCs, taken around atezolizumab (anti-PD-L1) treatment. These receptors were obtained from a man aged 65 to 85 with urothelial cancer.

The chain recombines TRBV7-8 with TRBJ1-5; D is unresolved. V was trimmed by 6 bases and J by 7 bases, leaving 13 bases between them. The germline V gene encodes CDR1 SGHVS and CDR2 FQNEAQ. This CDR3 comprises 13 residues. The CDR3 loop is CASSISRAQPQHF. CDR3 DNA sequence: TGTGCCAGCAGTATCTCAAGAGCCCAGCCCCAGCATTTT.

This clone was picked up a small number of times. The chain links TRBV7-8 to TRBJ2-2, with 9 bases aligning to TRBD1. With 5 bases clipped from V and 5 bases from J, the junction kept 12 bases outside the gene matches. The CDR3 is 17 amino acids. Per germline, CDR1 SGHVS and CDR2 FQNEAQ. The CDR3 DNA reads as TGTGCCAGCAGCGCAACCCACGGGACAGGGAGGACCGGGGAGCTGTTTTTT. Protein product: CASSATHGTGRTGELFF.

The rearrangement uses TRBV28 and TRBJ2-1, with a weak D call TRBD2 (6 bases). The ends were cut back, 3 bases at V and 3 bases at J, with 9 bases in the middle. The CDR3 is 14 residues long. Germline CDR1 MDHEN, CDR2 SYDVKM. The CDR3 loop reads CASSFYGSYNEQFF. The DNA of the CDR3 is TGTGCCAGCAGTTTCTACGGGAGCTACAATGAGCAGTTCTTC.

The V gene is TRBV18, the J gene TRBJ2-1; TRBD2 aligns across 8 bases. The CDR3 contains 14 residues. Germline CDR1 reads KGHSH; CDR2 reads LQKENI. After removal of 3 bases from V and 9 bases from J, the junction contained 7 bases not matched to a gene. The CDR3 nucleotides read TGTGCCAGCTCACCTTCGACTAGCGCCGGTGAGCAGTTCTTC. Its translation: CASSPSTSAGEQFF.

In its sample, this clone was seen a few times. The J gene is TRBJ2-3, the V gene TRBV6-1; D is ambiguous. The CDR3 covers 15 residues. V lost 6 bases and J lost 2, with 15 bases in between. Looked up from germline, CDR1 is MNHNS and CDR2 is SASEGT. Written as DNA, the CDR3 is TGTGCCAGCAGAAGGAGAGAGGCCCCCACAGATACGCAGTATTTT. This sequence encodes CASRRREAPTDTQYF.

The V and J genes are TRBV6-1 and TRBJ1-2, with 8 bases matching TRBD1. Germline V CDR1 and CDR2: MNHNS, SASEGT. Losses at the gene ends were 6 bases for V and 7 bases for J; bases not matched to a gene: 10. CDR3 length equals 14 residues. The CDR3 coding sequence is TGTGCCAGCAGGGCTCAAGACAGGGGACGTGGCTACACCTTC. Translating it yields CASRAQDRGRGYTF.

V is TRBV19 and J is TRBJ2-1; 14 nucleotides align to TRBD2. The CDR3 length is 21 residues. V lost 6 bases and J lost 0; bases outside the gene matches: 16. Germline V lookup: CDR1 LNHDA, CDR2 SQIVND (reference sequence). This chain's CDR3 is CASRAAPGLAGGTSSYNEQFF. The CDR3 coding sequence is TGTGCCAGTAGGGCCGCCCCTGGACTAGCGGGAGGTACGAGCTCCTACAATGAGCAGTTCTTC.

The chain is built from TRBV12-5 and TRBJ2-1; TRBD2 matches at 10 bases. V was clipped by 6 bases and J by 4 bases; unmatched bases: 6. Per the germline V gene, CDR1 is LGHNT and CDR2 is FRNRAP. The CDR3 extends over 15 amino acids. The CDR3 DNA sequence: TGTGCTAGTGGCTACACTAGCGGGGAATACAATGAGCAGTTCTTC. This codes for CASGYTSGEYNEQFF.

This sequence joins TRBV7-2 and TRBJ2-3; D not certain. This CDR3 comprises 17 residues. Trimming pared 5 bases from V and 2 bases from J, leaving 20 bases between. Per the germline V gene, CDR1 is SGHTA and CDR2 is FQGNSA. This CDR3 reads CASSGMKAAIPTDTQYF. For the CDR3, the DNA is TGTGCCAGCAGCGGAATGAAGGCGGCGATCCCCACAGATACGCAGTATTTT.

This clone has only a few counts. The CDR3 region is CASSSQGAGELFF. The CDR3 nucleotides read TGCGCCAGCAGCTCACAGGGGGCCGGGGAGCTGTTTTTT. The chain carries TRBV5-1 and TRBJ2-2; the match to TRBD1 covers 8 bases. After removal of 3 bases from V and 6 bases from J, the junction contained 1 base not matched to a gene. CDR3 length: 13 amino acids. CDR1 and CDR2 from the germline V gene are SGHRS and YFSETQ.

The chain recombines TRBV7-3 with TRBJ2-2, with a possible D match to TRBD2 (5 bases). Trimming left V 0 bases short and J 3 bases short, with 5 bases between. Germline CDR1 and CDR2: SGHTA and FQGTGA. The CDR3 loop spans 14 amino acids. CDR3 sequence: CASSLTRDTGELFF. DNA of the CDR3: TGTGCCAGCAGCTTAACGCGGGACACCGGGGAGCTGTTTTTT.

CDR3 protein: CASSPSGGAETDTQYF. The CDR3 bases are TGTGCCAGCAGCCCCTCCGGGGGGGCGGAGACAGATACGCAGTATTTT. The chain joins TRBV5-4 to TRBJ2-3; 8 positions agree with TRBD2. Trimming took 4 bases from V and 3 from J; bases not matched to a gene: 10. Germline CDR1 reads SGHNT; CDR2 reads YYREEE (reference sequence). This CDR3 spans 16 amino acids.

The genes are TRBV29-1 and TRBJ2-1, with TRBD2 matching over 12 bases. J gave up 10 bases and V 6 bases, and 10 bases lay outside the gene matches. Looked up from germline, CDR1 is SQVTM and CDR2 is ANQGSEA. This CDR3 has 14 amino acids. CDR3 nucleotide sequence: TGCAGCGTGAGGACTAGCGGGACCGGTGGAGAGCAGTTCTTC. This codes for CSVRTSGTGGEQFF.

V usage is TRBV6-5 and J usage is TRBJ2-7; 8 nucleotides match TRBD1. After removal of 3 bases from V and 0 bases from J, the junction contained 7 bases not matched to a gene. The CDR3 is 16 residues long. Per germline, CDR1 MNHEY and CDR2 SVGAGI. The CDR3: CASSYTGQVSSYEQYF. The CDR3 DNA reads TGTGCCAGCAGTTATACGGGACAGGTAAGCTCCTACGAGCAGTACTTC.